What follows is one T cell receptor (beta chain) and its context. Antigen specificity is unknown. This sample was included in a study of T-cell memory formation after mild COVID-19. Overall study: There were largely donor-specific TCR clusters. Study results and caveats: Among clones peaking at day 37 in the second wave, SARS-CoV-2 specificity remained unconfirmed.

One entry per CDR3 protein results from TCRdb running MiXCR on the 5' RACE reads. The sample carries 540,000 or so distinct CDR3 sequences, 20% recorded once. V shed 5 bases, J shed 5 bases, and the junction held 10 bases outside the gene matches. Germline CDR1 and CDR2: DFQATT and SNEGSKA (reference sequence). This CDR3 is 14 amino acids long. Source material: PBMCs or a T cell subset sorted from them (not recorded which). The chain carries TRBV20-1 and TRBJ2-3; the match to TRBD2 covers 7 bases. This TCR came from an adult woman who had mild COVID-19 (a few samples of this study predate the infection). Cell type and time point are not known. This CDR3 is CSAASGPSGDTQYF. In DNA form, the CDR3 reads TGCAGTGCTGCTAGCGGACCCTCGGGAGATACGCAGTATTTT.